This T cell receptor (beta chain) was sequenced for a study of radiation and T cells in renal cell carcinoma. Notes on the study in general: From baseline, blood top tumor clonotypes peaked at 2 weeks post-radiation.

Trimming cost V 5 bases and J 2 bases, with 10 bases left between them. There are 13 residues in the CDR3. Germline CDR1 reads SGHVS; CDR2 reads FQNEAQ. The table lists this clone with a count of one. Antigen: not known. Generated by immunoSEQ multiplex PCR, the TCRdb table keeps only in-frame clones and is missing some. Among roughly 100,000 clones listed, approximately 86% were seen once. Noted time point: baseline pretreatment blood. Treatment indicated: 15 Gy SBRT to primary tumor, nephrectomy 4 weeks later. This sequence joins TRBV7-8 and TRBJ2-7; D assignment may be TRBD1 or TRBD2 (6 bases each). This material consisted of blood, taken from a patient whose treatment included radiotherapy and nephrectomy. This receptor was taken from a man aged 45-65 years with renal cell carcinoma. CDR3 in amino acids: CASSTGAAYEQYF. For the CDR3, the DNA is TGTGCCAGCAGCACGGGGGCCGCCTACGAGCAGTACTTC.